Below are 9 T cell receptor beta chains sequenced from a single sample in a study of tumor and adjacent non-tumor tissue in lung cancer. TCRbeta libraries were built with three rounds of nested PCR, modified from ARM-PCR. TCRdb reanalysed the multiplex PCR reads using MiXCR and keeps one entry per CDR3 protein. The table has over 110,000 distinct CDR3 sequences, roughly 70% seen once. RNA was extracted from bulk tissue without any cell sorting. Sequencing used lung tumor tissue. The receptors derive from a man aged 55 to 70 with small cell lung cancer.

This chain joins TRBV7-9 and TRBJ2-7; 8 bases line up with TRBD2. Germline CDR1 is SEHNR and CDR2 is FQNEAQ (reference sequence). V lost 4 bases and J lost 3; bases outside the gene matches: 5. The CDR3 contains 14 residues. The CDR3 here is CASSYGGVYYEQYV. The DNA of the CDR3 is TGTGCCAGCAGCTACGGGGGGGTTTACTACGAGCAGTACGTC.

This clonotype was counted ten times or more. V is TRBV29-1 and J is TRBJ1-1, with D tentatively TRBD1 (5 bases). The germline V and J ends were trimmed by 7 bases and 1 base, with 16 bases remaining between them. Germline assignment: CDR1 SQVTM and CDR2 ANQGSEA. The CDR3 runs to 14 residues. As DNA, the CDR3 is TGCAGCGCCGGGAGGGGCACGCGGAACACTGAAGCTTTCTTT. Translating gives CSAGRGTRNTEAFF.

Comment on this clonotype: At one end, the junction sequence differs from germline, possibly due to a read error. The rearrangement links TRBV2 to TRBJ2-1; 9 bases match TRBD2. Looked up from germline, CDR1 is SNHLY and CDR2 is FYNNEI. The CDR3 consists of 14 residues. This CDR3 is CASSKAGGFNEQFF. The DNA of the CDR3 is TGTGCCAGCAGTAAAGCGGGAGGATTCAATGAGCAGTTCTTC.

About this clonotype: A much larger clone lies a single base off, so this may be a read error. This chain links TRBV29-1 with TRBJ2-1; 8 positions match TRBD2. V was pared by 5 bases and J by 0 bases, with 12 bases of the junction left unmatched. The CDR3 is 17 residues long. Germline CDR1 reads SQVTM; CDR2 reads ANQGSEA. The CDR3 sequence is CSVNSLAGTTSYNEQFF. In DNA form, the CDR3 reads TGCAGCGTTAATAGCCTAGCGGGCACCACCTCCTACAATGAGCAGTTCTTC.

Concerning this clonotype: Given a much more abundant clone one base away, this may be a read error. No conserved phenylalanine or tryptophan is present at the end of the CDR3, so a read error is the likely explanation. This chain uses TRBV5-6 with TRBJ1-2, with D perhaps matching TRBD1 (6 bases). V gave up 6 bases and J gave up 6 bases, with 18 bases separating them. CDR1 is SGHDT, CDR2 YYEEEE, per germline. The CDR3 loop spans 14 amino acids. CDR3 protein: CASTQTGSLDGYTS. The CDR3 DNA sequence: TGTGCCAGCACACAAACAGGGTCTCTGGATGGCTACACCTCC.

In this sample, this clonotype turned up many times. In DNA form, the CDR3 reads TGCAGTGCTAGTGCCGCCGGGACAGGGAATCAGCCCCAGCATTTT. It encodes CSASAAGTGNQPQHF. The chain links TRBV20-1 to TRBJ1-5; 9 nucleotides align to TRBD1. CDR3 length: 15 residues. Germline V gene data show CDR1 as DFQATT and CDR2 as SNEGSKA (reference sequence). Germline trimming cut 3 bases from V and 4 bases from J; bases unmatched to any gene: 7.

Worth noting for this clonotype: It may be a read error: a sequence one base away is much more abundant. The chain has TRBV29-1 and TRBJ2-7; D possibly matches TRBD1 or TRBD2 (6 bases each). Trimming shortened V by 7 bases and J by 0 bases, and 10 bases separated the two germline ends. The length of the CDR3 is 12 residues. CDR1 is SQVTM, CDR2 ANQGSEA, per germline. CDR3 region: CSGGADSYEQYF. CDR3 DNA sequence: TGCAGCGGGGGGGCGGACTCCTACGAGCAGTACTTC.

This clonotype was observed a handful of times. At one boundary the junction diverges from the germline segment, which might be a read error. The rearrangement links TRBV6-2 or TRBV6-3 to TRBJ2-7, with 9 bases lining up with TRBD2. The CDR3 has 13 amino acids. Germline CDR1 and CDR2: MNHEY and SVGEGT. CDR3 nucleotide sequence: TGTGCCAGCAGGTGGACTAGCGTCTACGAGGAGTACTTC. Its protein product is CASRWTSVYEEYF.

As to this clonotype: The conserved phenylalanine or tryptophan normally closing the CDR3 is absent here, so this likely arose from a read error. J is TRBJ2-1 and V is TRBV11-3; D is uncertain. The CDR3 length is 13 residues. Germline V gene sequence: CDR1 SGHNT, CDR2 YENEEA. V shed 3 bases and J shed 4 bases, with 7 bases lying between them. The CDR3 reads CASSFYEYNEQFL. The CDR3 region has the DNA TGTGCCAGCAGCTTTTATGAGTACAATGAGCAGTTCCTC.